This TCR beta chain is drawn from a study of Ad26.COV2.S vaccination and SARS-CoV-2 variants. The sample holds one count of this clone. The antigen is unknown. This sample's treatment: 19 received Ad26.COV2.S at low or high dose, single or two shots; about 5 received placebo; per-sample allocation not given. Samples were taken on day 63 after the first vaccine or placebo injection. TCRdb keeps only in-frame clones here, not all; method: immunoSEQ multiplex PCR. The sample has over 400,000 clones; 89% are singletons. General study points: Vaccinees and placebo recipients showed similar non-spike TCR breadth.

V was clipped by 0 bases and J by 0 bases, with 6 bases between them. The CDR3 totals 14 residues. CDR1 and CDR2 from the germline V gene are SGDLS and YYNGEE. The sequence derives from a person between 18 and 65 years old who received the Ad26.COV2.S COVID-19 vaccine or a placebo. The chain recombines TRBV9 with TRBJ1-1, with D unresolved. The sequencing here drew on peripheral blood, taken in a trial of Ad26.COV2.S vaccine versus placebo. The CDR3 protein is CASSVGVVNTEAFF. The CDR3 coding sequence is TGTGCCAGCAGCGTAGGTGTGGTGAACACTGAAGCTTTCTTT.